This TCR beta chain was identified in a study of cytomegalovirus exposure and HLA in healthy donors. Overall study findings and caveats: Further analysis was carried out later, and it showed several of the most significant clusters appearing linked to common viral pathogens. Exclusion as indistinguishable affected some V segments, including TRBV6-2 and TRBV6-3.

V was clipped by 0 bases and J by 2 bases, with 17 bases between them. Germline V CDR1 and CDR2: SGDLS, YYNGEE. The CDR3 runs to 17 residues. Remarks on this clone: Its target is unknown.

The PCR had 60 Vbeta and 13 Jbeta primers. Here immunoSEQ multiplex PCR was the method, and the copy in TCRdb shows in-frame clones only, minus some. The sample has about 170,000 clones; 65% to 75% are singletons. The sample was PBMCs. This TCR was recovered from a human donor in good health. J is TRBJ2-5 and V is TRBV9; D may be TRBD2 (6 bases). CDR3 residues: CASSVGGRGGEQETQYF. The CDR3 nucleotides read TGTGCCAGCAGCGTAGGAGGGCGGGGAGGCGAACAAGAGACCCAGTACTTC.